Described below is a single TCR beta chain sequence and its context. The junction had 11 bases not matched to a gene; V was cut back by 0 bases and J by 6 bases. Germline CDR1 and CDR2: SGHRS and YFSETQ. The CDR3 has 16 amino acids. These data originate in a study of blood T cell repertoires in COVID-19. About the study: PBMCs, B-cell-depleted T cells, or T cells were the source of the cDNA or gDNA that made up the material.

In the study's own analysis: Researchers report that nucleated cell counts were estimated from reference gene primer amplification. Repertoires were generated with immunoSEQ multiplex PCR, while TCRdb's copy carries only in-frame clones and drops some. The V and J calls and clone size come from that table; D and trimming were worked out from the DNA. The table has about 83,000 clones, about 76% seen once; the top ten hold about a fifth. The sample comprised peripheral blood. The sequence came from an elderly woman with active or convalescent COVID-19. The chain recombines TRBV5-1 with TRBJ1-1, with 7 bases matching TRBD1. The chain's CDR3 is CASSLEYGQGEAEAFF. The CDR3 DNA reads TGCGCCAGCAGCTTGGAATATGGTCAGGGGGAAGCTGAAGCTTTCTTT.